This entry lists 18 T cell receptor beta chains sequenced from one sample in a study of shared clonotypes between healthy human individuals. Clones were sequenced by immunoSEQ multiplex PCR, and TCRdb holds only the in-frame ones, with some missing. The repertoire holds approximately 1,500,000 clones, with about 98% as singletons. The specimen sequenced was naive CD4+ T cells sorted from blood. Subset defined: CD45RA+ positively selected. The receptors derive from a man younger than 40 in good health.

The chain joins TRBV10-1 to TRBJ2-1, with D unclear. The CDR3 is made up of 12 amino acids. Germline assignment: CDR1 WNHNN and CDR2 SYGVQD (reference sequence). V gave up 5 bases and J gave up 4 bases, with 6 bases separating them. The CDR3 spells CASSMGYNEQFF. CDR3 coding DNA: TGCGCCAGCAGTATGGGTTACAATGAGCAGTTCTTC.

The chain links TRBV5-4 to TRBJ2-1; 8 bases map to TRBD2. Trimming took 5 bases from V and 9 from J; bases not matched to a gene: 19. CDR1 is SGHNT, CDR2 YYREEE, per germline (reference sequence). CDR3 length: 17 residues. The CDR3 loop is CASSPENSGSKGGEQFF. The CDR3 DNA follows: TGTGCCAGCAGTCCCGAAAACAGCGGGAGTAAAGGAGGTGAGCAGTTCTTC.

CDR3 in DNA: TGTGCCAGCAGCCAGGGATACCAAGAGACCCAGTACTTC. Amino acid sequence: CASSQGYQETQYF. The chain couples TRBV5-6 to TRBJ2-5, with D possibly TRBD1 on 5 matching bases. The CDR3 contains 13 residues. Germline loops: CDR1 SGHDT, CDR2 YYEEEE. Trimming took 4 bases from V and 0 from J, leaving 7 bases between them.

This clone was counted once. V usage is TRBV19 and J usage is TRBJ1-3; D unresolved. This CDR3 comprises 13 residues. V lost 7 bases to trimming and J lost 0 bases, with 7 bases between them. CDR1 and CDR2 (germline): LNHDA, SQIVND (reference sequence). In nucleotides, the CDR3 is TGTGCCAGTAAAATGTCCTCTGGAAACACCATATATTTT. Translated: CASKMSSGNTIYF.

The chain combines TRBV5-1 with TRBJ2-3; D possibly corresponds to TRBD1 (5 bases). Germline loops: CDR1 SGHRS, CDR2 YFSETQ. CDR3 length: 14 residues. V lost 5 bases to trimming and J lost 2 bases, with 12 bases between them. CDR3 region: CASSFQGLTDTQYF. For the CDR3, the DNA is TGCGCCAGCAGTTTTCAGGGCCTCACAGATACGCAGTATTTT.

V and J are TRBV7-2 and TRBJ2-1; a possible D gene is TRBD2 (5 bases). V dropped 2 bases and J dropped 0 bases, with 11 bases sitting between them. CDR3 size: 16 residues. The germline gives CDR1 SGHTA, CDR2 FQGNSA. This chain's CDR3 is CASSLFSDSSYNEQFF. CDR3 nucleotide sequence: TGTGCCAGCAGCTTATTTAGCGATAGCTCCTACAATGAGCAGTTCTTC. Full variable domain (missing parts from reference TRBV7-2 and TRBJ2-1): GAGVSQSPSNKVTEKGKDVELRCDPISGHTALYWYRQSLGQGLEFLIYFQGNSAPDKSGLPSDRFSAERTGGSVSTLTIQRTQQEDSAVYLCASSLFSDSSYNEQFFGPGTRLTVL.

The gene calls are TRBV10-3 and TRBJ2-7; the match to TRBD2 covers 11 bases. The trim removed 6 bases at V and 5 bases at J, leaving 9 bases unmatched. Germline-derived CDR1 and CDR2 are ENHRY and SYGVKD. The CDR3 loop spans 15 amino acids. The DNA of the CDR3 is TGTGCCATCAGCCGAACTAGCGGGAGCCCCCACGAGCAGTACTTC. Translation: CAISRTSGSPHEQYF.

The CDR3 region has the DNA TGTGCCAGCTCATGGACAGACAGCTCCTACGAGCAGTACTTC. Protein sequence: CASSWTDSSYEQYF. This chain links TRBV18 with TRBJ2-7; possible D gene TRBD1, 6 bases. CDR1 is KGHSH, CDR2 LQKENI, per germline. The CDR3 runs to 14 residues. V was cut by 5 bases and J by 0 bases, with 11 bases left in between.

The J gene is TRBJ2-1, the V gene TRBV7-8; 8 nucleotides line up with TRBD2. The germline V gene has CDR1 SGHVS and CDR2 FQNEAQ. V gave up 1 base and J gave up 8 bases; unmatched junction bases: 7. CDR3 size: 15 residues. In nucleotides, the CDR3 is TGTGCCAGCAGCTTAGTAGCGGGATTCCCCTATGAGCAGTTCTTC. Protein: CASSLVAGFPYEQFF.

This chain uses TRBV4-3 with TRBJ1-3, with 8 bases identical to TRBD1. This CDR3 is built from 14 residues. J gave up 5 bases and V 2 bases, and 2 bases lay outside the gene matches. The germline V gene has CDR1 LGHNA and CDR2 YSLEER. The CDR3 loop is CASSQTGGRNTIYF. The CDR3 region has the DNA TGCGCCAGCAGCCAAACAGGGGGTCGAAACACCATATATTTT.

This chain joins TRBV30 and TRBJ2-1, with 13 bases matching TRBD2. The V and J ends lost 0 bases and 6 bases, in that order; junction bases with no gene match: 11. The V gene's germline CDR1 is GTSNPN and CDR2 SVGIG (reference sequence). The CDR3 is 18 residues long. CDR3 in amino acids: CAWSVPLTSGRAGNEQFF. CDR3 DNA sequence: TGTGCCTGGAGTGTACCCCTCACTAGCGGGAGGGCCGGCAATGAGCAGTTCTTC.

V gene TRBV7-3 combines with J gene TRBJ2-5; TRBD2 matches at 8 bases. The CDR3 has 13 amino acids. Germline trimming cut 5 bases from V and 5 bases from J; bases unmatched to any gene: 4. CDR1 and CDR2 (germline): SGHTA, FQGTGA. The CDR3: CASSRGLGETQYF. Written as DNA, the CDR3 is TGTGCCAGCAGCAGGGGACTAGGGGAGACCCAGTACTTC.

This clone occurred once. V usage is TRBV27 and J usage is TRBJ1-1; D is undetermined. V shed 2 bases and J shed 1 base, with 14 bases lying between them. Germline V CDR1 and CDR2: MNHEY, SMNVEV (reference sequence). The CDR3 is 16 residues long. The CDR3: CASSLKSVHPNTEAFF. CDR3 coding DNA: TGTGCCAGCAGTTTAAAATCGGTACATCCGAACACTGAAGCTTTCTTT.

This chain links TRBV21-1 with TRBJ1-4. TRBV21-1 is given as a pseudogene. This CDR3 comprises 18 residues. The CDR3 sequence is CASSKEDPPGPTNEKLFF. As DNA, the CDR3 is TGTGCCAGCAGCAAAGAAGATCCTCCCGGGCCTACTAATGAAAAACTGTTTTTT.

The chain employs TRBV5-6 and TRBJ2-1; 11 bases match TRBD2. The CDR3 totals 17 residues. Germline V gene data show CDR1 as SGHDT and CDR2 as YYEEEE. Germline trimming cut 7 bases from V and 4 bases from J; bases unmatched to any gene: 13. CDR3 in DNA: TGTGCCAGCCGCGACCTAGCGGGAGGAAACCTTTACAATGAGCAGTTCTTC. Translated, it gives CASRDLAGGNLYNEQFF. Full variable domain (outside the CDR3, taken from reference TRBV5-6 and TRBJ2-1): DAGVTQSPTHLIKTRGQQVTLRCSPKSGHDTVSWYQQALGQGPQFIFQYYEEEERQRGNFPDRFSGHQFPNYSSELNVNALLLGDSALYLCASRDLAGGNLYNEQFFGPGTRLTVL.

The rearrangement uses TRBV5-1 and TRBJ2-1, with D possibly called TRBD1 or TRBD2 (5 bases each). V was cut by 0 bases and J by 5 bases, with 15 bases left in between. Germline V gene lookup returns CDR1 SGHRS and CDR2 YFSETQ. The CDR3 consists of 16 residues. DNA for the CDR3: TGCGCCAGCAGCTTGGGCCCGGGGCCACTTAACAATGAGCAGTTCTTC. This translates into CASSLGPGPLNNEQFF.

The chain carries TRBV5-8 and TRBJ1-2; D gene ambiguous. The CDR3 has 12 amino acids. Germline lookup yields CDR1 SGHTS and CDR2 YDEGEE. The V gene lost 4 bases and the J gene lost 9 bases, with 13 bases spanning the gap. CDR3 nucleotides: TGTGCCAGCAGCCTTGGGGTTGTGAGCTACACCTTC. Protein sequence: CASSLGVVSYTF.

This clone was picked up one time. This rearrangement joins TRBV7-9 to TRBJ2-4, with 9 bases matching TRBD1. V lost 5 bases, J lost 0 bases, and 5 bases stayed unmatched. Germline CDR1 is SEHNR and CDR2 is FQNEAQ (reference sequence). The CDR3 loop spans 16 amino acids. The CDR3 loop is CASSPTGGIAKNIQYF. The CDR3 DNA follows: TGTGCCAGCAGCCCGACAGGGGGGATAGCCAAAAACATTCAGTACTTC.